This TCR beta chain was sequenced in a study of control samples from healthy donors and cancer patients. Sequencing was performed with immunoSEQ multiplex PCR; in TCRdb, only in-frame clones are kept and a portion is missing. Of about 190,000 clones listed, roughly nine tenths are singletons. Germline V gene lookup returns CDR1 LGHNT and CDR2 FRNRAP. CDR3 length: 16 residues. Between the trimmed V and J ends, which lost 6 bases and 7 bases, there was a span of 19 bases. Specimen: blood. This clonotype originated in a man between 25 and 39 years old in good health. The rearrangement links TRBV12-5 to TRBJ1-6, with D possibly being TRBD1 (5 bases). Here the CDR3 reads CASGAGDYGWNSPLHF. The CDR3 DNA is TGTGCTAGTGGGGCCGGGGACTACGGTTGGAATTCACCCCTCCACTTT. Full variable domain (outside the CDR3, taken from reference TRBV12-5 and TRBJ1-6): DARVTQTPRHKVTEMGQEVTMRCQPILGHNTVFWYRQTMMQGLELLAYFRNRAPLDDSGMPKDRFSAEMPDATLATLKIQPSEPRDSAVYFCASGAGDYGWNSPLHFGNGTRLTVT.